What follows are 32 T cell receptor beta chains derived from one specimen sequenced in a study of T cell repertoires in cytomegalovirus infection. Each CDR3 protein gets one entry after TCRdb re-called the reads with MiXCR. This repertoire shows around 530,000 distinct CDR3 sequences, about 26% found once; its top ten account for about 12%. Sequenced: PBMCs. The receptors come from a human donor in good health (CMV status not recorded). Some clones in this sample may be carry-over from other donors' samples.

The CDR3 DNA follows: TGTGCCAGCAGTTTTGGGACTAGCGGGAGTGGAGATACGCAGTATTTT. Amino acid sequence: CASSFGTSGSGDTQYF. J is TRBJ2-3 and V is TRBV12-3 or TRBV12-4, with TRBD2 identical over 14 bases. The CDR3 extends over 16 amino acids. With V trimmed by 3 bases and J by 5 bases, 4 bases remained unmatched.

V and J are TRBV30 and TRBJ1-5; possible D gene TRBD1, 6 bases. Trimming left V 0 bases short and J 4 bases short, with 13 bases between. This CDR3 contains 15 residues. Germline V gene data show CDR1 as GTSNPN and CDR2 as SVGIG (reference sequence). CDR3 loop: CAWSVPDRKNQPQHF. For the CDR3, the DNA is TGTGCCTGGAGTGTGCCGGACAGAAAAAATCAGCCCCAGCATTTT.

This sequence joins TRBV12-3 or TRBV12-4 and TRBJ2-7, with 9 bases that match TRBD1. The junction had 7 bases not matched to a gene; V was cut back by 6 bases and J by 7 bases. The CDR3 extends over 13 amino acids. The CDR3 nucleotides are TGTGCCAGCAGCAGCGGGACAGGGAGAGAGCAGTACTTC. Encoded protein: CASSSGTGREQYF.

The gene calls are TRBV30 and TRBJ2-1; D ambiguous. This CDR3 has 14 residues. Germline V gene lookup returns CDR1 GTSNPN and CDR2 SVGIG (reference sequence). V lost 0 bases to trimming and J lost 9 bases, with 15 bases between them. The CDR3 nucleotides read TGTGCCTGGAGTGTACTCCTCTCTAGAGCTGAGCAGTTCTTC. Protein: CAWSVLLSRAEQFF.

The chain combines TRBV20-1 with TRBJ2-7; 9 positions match TRBD1. CDR3 length: 12 amino acids. Per germline, CDR1 DFQATT and CDR2 SNEGSKA (reference sequence). V was pared by 6 bases and J by 2 bases, with 2 bases of the junction left unmatched. CDR3 sequence reads: CSARQGAYEQYF. The DNA for the CDR3 is TGCAGTGCCCGACAGGGGGCCTACGAGCAGTACTTC.

This clonotype was found a few times. The J gene is TRBJ1-5, the V gene TRBV4-3, with D unclear. This CDR3 has 15 amino acids. Germline V gene lookup returns CDR1 LGHNA and CDR2 YSLEER. Trimming took off 0 bases at V and 3 bases at J, with 9 bases between the two ends. The CDR3 is CASSQESGANQPQHF. As DNA, the CDR3 is TGCGCCAGCAGCCAAGAGTCAGGTGCCAATCAGCCCCAGCATTTT.

In its sample, this clonotype was seen a few times. The rearrangement links TRBV28 to TRBJ1-1; D is unresolved. V was trimmed by 5 bases and J by 1 base, leaving 11 bases between them. Germline V gene sequence: CDR1 MDHEN, CDR2 SYDVKM. The CDR3 loop spans 14 amino acids. Here the CDR3 DNA reads TGTGCCAGCAGTCACCGGGGATGGAACACTGAAGCTTTCTTT. Protein sequence: CASSHRGWNTEAFF.

The V and J genes are TRBV11-2 and TRBJ2-7, with D possibly being TRBD1 or TRBD2 (5 bases each). This CDR3 contains 16 residues. The V gene lost 1 base and the J gene lost 6 bases, with 19 bases spanning the gap. Germline lookup yields CDR1 SGHAT and CDR2 FQNNGV. The CDR3 spells CASSLGSGSFYGEQYV. The CDR3 bases are TGTGCCAGCAGCTTAGGGTCAGGGAGTTTTTATGGCGAGCAGTACGTC.

The CDR3 nucleotides are TGTGCCAGCAGTTACTCGGACTACCGCGTAAAGCTTGGCTACACCTTC. Amino acid sequence: CASSYSDYRVKLGYTF. The chain carries TRBV6-2 or TRBV6-3 and TRBJ1-2, with D unresolved. The CDR3 has 16 residues. Germline V lookup: CDR1 MNHEY, CDR2 SVGEGT. Trimming cost V 0 bases and J 7 bases, with 18 bases left between them.

This clonotype was found once. The chain recombines TRBV7-9 with TRBJ2-2, with 8 bases fitting TRBD1. From germline, CDR1 is SEHNR and CDR2 FQNEAQ (reference sequence). The CDR3 runs 17 residues. V lost 3 bases to trimming and J lost 1 base; unmatched junction nucleotides: 7. CDR3 sequence: CASSLTLGQGNTGELFF. CDR3 DNA: TGTGCCAGCAGCTTGACCTTAGGACAGGGGAACACCGGGGAGCTGTTTTTT.

This clonotype was seen ten or more times. The chain links TRBV7-2 to TRBJ2-6; 11 bases match TRBD2. The CDR3 has 18 amino acids. The V segment lost 3 bases and the J segment 0 bases; nucleotides outside the gene matches: 4. Per the germline V gene, CDR1 is SGHTA and CDR2 is FQGNSA. CDR3 amino acids: CASSFTSGRVSGANVLTF. The CDR3 DNA is TGTGCCAGCAGCTTTACTAGCGGGAGAGTCTCTGGGGCCAACGTCCTGACTTTC.

This clonotype was picked up a small number of times. J is TRBJ2-7 and V is TRBV12-3 or TRBV12-4, with D maybe TRBD2 (6 bases). This CDR3 region has 15 residues. V was trimmed by 8 bases and J by 3 bases, leaving 20 bases between them. CDR3 in amino acids: CASGFSGRRSYEQYF. CDR3 nucleotide sequence: TGTGCCAGCGGATTCTCCGGGAGACGGAGCTACGAGCAGTACTTC.

This clonotype was counted many times. J is TRBJ1-4 and V is TRBV6-1, with D perhaps matching TRBD1 (5 bases). Germline CDR1 is MNHNS and CDR2 is SASEGT. CDR3 length equals 12 residues. Trimming took 6 bases from V and 8 from J, leaving 10 bases between them. The CDR3: CASSRDHEKLFF. In DNA, the CDR3 is TGTGCCAGCAGCCGGGACCACGAAAAACTGTTTTTT.

V is TRBV6-6 and J is TRBJ2-7; 12 nucleotides line up with TRBD1. The V and J ends lost 0 bases and 6 bases, in that order; junction bases with no gene match: 3. Germline V gene data show CDR1 as MNHNY and CDR2 as SVGAGI (reference sequence). This CDR3 has 15 amino acids. In DNA, the CDR3 is TGTGCCAGCAGTTACTCGGGGACAGGGGGCGGCGAGCAGTACTTC. Its protein product is CASSYSGTGGGEQYF.

This clonotype has more than one count but fewer than ten. The V gene is TRBV6-1, the J gene TRBJ2-3; weak D call: TRBD2 (6 bases). CDR1 and CDR2 (germline): MNHNS, SASEGT. CDR3 length: 16 amino acids. Trimming cost V 6 bases and J 8 bases, with 24 bases left between them. The CDR3 sequence: CASSHSGTRHRGTQYF. In DNA form, the CDR3 reads TGTGCCAGCAGCCATTCCGGGACTCGCCACAGAGGTACGCAGTATTTT.

The chain couples TRBV10-3 to TRBJ1-6; 10 nucleotides align to TRBD1. The CDR3 is 16 residues long. Trimming cost V 4 bases and J 6 bases; bases outside gene matches: 6. Per germline, CDR1 ENHRY and CDR2 SYGVKD. The CDR3 DNA sequence: TGTGCCATCAGTGGACGGACAGGGGGAGTTAATTCACCCCTCCACTTT. Translation: CAISGRTGGVNSPLHF.

This clonotype was seen more than once but under ten times. This chain's CDR3 is CSAPPPDRFGKQYF. DNA of the CDR3: TGCAGTGCTCCACCCCCGGACCGCTTTGGGAAGCAGTACTTC. The J gene is TRBJ2-7, the V gene TRBV20-1; D remains ambiguous. The ends were cut back, 5 bases at V and 8 bases at J, with 22 bases in the middle. This CDR3 is built from 14 residues. Germline CDR1 reads DFQATT; CDR2 reads SNEGSKA (reference sequence).

This clonotype has just a few counts. The DNA of the CDR3 is TGCGCCAGCAGCCAAGATTTAGGAGGGGGGACGGAGACCCAGTACTTC. This translates into CASSQDLGGGTETQYF. The V call is TRBV4-1, the J call TRBJ2-5; D possibly uses TRBD1 or TRBD2 (6 bases each). Deletions cut 0 bases from V and 5 bases from J, with 16 bases between. CDR3 length: 16 amino acids. Per the germline V gene, CDR1 is MGHRA and CDR2 is YSYEKL.

The rearrangement links TRBV28 to TRBJ2-4; 7 bases map to TRBD2. Germline V gives CDR1 MDHEN, CDR2 SYDVKM. Unmatched junction bases numbered 10, after V lost 3 bases and J lost 5 bases. This CDR3 region has 16 residues. CDR3 loop: CASSLGGEGLENIQYF. The CDR3 DNA reads TGTGCCAGCAGTTTGGGGGGGGAGGGGTTGGAAAACATTCAGTACTTC.

This clonotype was observed a few times. The chain joins TRBV10-3 to TRBJ1-2, with 10 bases fitting TRBD1. Looked up from germline, CDR1 is ENHRY and CDR2 is SYGVKD. This CDR3 is built from 15 residues. The junction had 12 bases not matched to a gene; V was cut back by 8 bases and J by 6 bases. CDR3 DNA sequence: TGTGCCATCGTGACCGGACAGGGGGTAGCGGATGGCTACACCTTC. It specifies CAIVTGQGVADGYTF.

In DNA, the CDR3 is TGTGCCAGCAGCGCCGCCGGAGGGCCAATAGATACGCAGTATTTT. Translating gives CASSAAGGPIDTQYF. The rearrangement joins TRBV7-6 to TRBJ2-3, with a tentative D call TRBD2 (6 bases). The CDR3 sequence is 15 residues long. Trimming pared 5 bases from V and 5 bases from J, leaving 17 bases between. Germline assignment: CDR1 SGHVS and CDR2 FNYEAQ.

CDR3 in amino acids: CASSFEGWGYTF. CDR3 sequence (DNA): TGTGCCAGCAGCTTTGAAGGGTGGGGCTACACCTTC. This rearrangement joins TRBV7-8 to TRBJ1-2; D gene unclear. Trimming removed 3 bases from V and 8 bases from J, with 10 bases in between. There are 12 residues in the CDR3. CDR1 SGHVS and CDR2 FQNEAQ come from the germline V gene.

In its sample, this clonotype was seen a few times. The V call is TRBV6-2 or TRBV6-3, the J call TRBJ2-1; TRBD2 matches 8 bases. This CDR3 contains 18 residues. The trim removed 2 bases at V and 0 bases at J, leaving 9 bases unmatched. The V gene's germline CDR1 is MNHEY and CDR2 SVGEGT. The CDR3 protein is CASSYILAGGRSYNEQFF. CDR3 in DNA: TGTGCCAGCAGTTACATTCTGGCGGGAGGACGCTCCTACAATGAGCAGTTCTTC.

This chain links TRBV7-9 with TRBJ2-5; D remains unclear. CDR3 length equals 13 residues. The germline V gene has CDR1 SEHNR and CDR2 FQNEAQ (reference sequence). Trimming removed 3 bases at V and 3 bases at J, with 8 bases between. As DNA, the CDR3 is TGTGCCAGCAGCTTGGATTGGGAAGAGACCCAGTACTTC. This sequence encodes CASSLDWEETQYF.

This clonotype was seen repeatedly, ten times or more. CDR3 protein: CASSRGAGETQYF. CDR3 DNA: TGTGCCAGCAGTCGGGGGGCGGGGGAGACCCAGTACTTC. The rearrangement uses TRBV28 and TRBJ2-5; tentatively, D is TRBD2 (7 bases). Trimming stripped 5 bases from V and 5 bases from J, with 12 bases between. CDR1 and CDR2 from the germline V gene are MDHEN and SYDVKM. The CDR3 length is 13 residues.

The CDR3 nucleotides read TGTGCCAGCTCACCAGGACAGACTCTCTATGGCTACACCTTC. It specifies CASSPGQTLYGYTF. V is TRBV18 and J is TRBJ1-2, with D possibly being TRBD1 (6 bases). The germline V gene encodes CDR1 KGHSH and CDR2 LQKENI. V shed 2 bases and J shed 4 bases, with 11 bases lying between them. The CDR3 extends over 14 amino acids. Full variable domain (outside the CDR3, taken from reference TRBV18 and TRBJ1-2): NAGVMQNPRHLVRRRGQEARLRCSPMKGHSHVYWYRQLPEEGLKFMVYLQKENIIDESGMPKERFSAEFPKEGPSILRIQQVVRGDSAAYFCASSPGQTLYGYTFGSGTRLTVV.

The rearrangement joins TRBV7-6 to TRBJ2-5, with 12 bases that match TRBD1. Germline CDR1 is SGHVS and CDR2 is FNYEAQ. The trim removed 3 bases at V and 5 bases at J, leaving 10 bases unmatched. This CDR3 is 17 amino acids long. The CDR3 region is CASSLDGVGTGGETQYF. In DNA, the CDR3 is TGTGCCAGCAGCTTGGATGGGGTGGGGACAGGGGGCGAGACCCAGTACTTC.

This clonotype was detected only a few times. This chain uses TRBV19 with TRBJ1-5, with D possibly being TRBD1 (6 bases). Germline CDR1 is LNHDA and CDR2 is SQIVND (reference sequence). There are 15 residues in the CDR3. V was pared by 6 bases and J by 4 bases, with 16 bases between. As DNA, the CDR3 is TGTGCCAGTAGCCTCATCGCAGGGGAGAATCAGCCCCAGCATTTT. It codes for CASSLIAGENQPQHF.

This clonotype appeared a few times. This chain links TRBV11-2 with TRBJ1-1, with D tentatively TRBD1 (6 bases). Trimming cost V 5 bases and J 6 bases, with 19 bases left between them. This CDR3 region has 15 residues. Looked up from germline, CDR1 is SGHAT and CDR2 is FQNNGV. For the CDR3, the DNA is TGTGCCAGCAGCCCCCATTGGCAGGGGATCCCTGAAGCTTTCTTT. It codes for CASSPHWQGIPEAFF.

The chain couples TRBV19 to TRBJ1-5; 8 nucleotides align to TRBD1. Germline CDR1 is LNHDA and CDR2 is SQIVND (reference sequence). J lost 3 bases, V lost 4 bases, and 5 bases had no gene match. This CDR3 contains 15 residues. This CDR3 reads CASSKAGGVNQPQHF. Here the CDR3 DNA reads TGTGCCAGTAGTAAGGCAGGGGGCGTCAATCAGCCCCAGCATTTT.

This chain connects TRBV2 to TRBJ1-5, with D possibly TRBD1 on 6 matching bases. The germline V gene has CDR1 SNHLY and CDR2 FYNNEI. The CDR3 has 17 residues. The V gene lost 4 bases and the J gene lost 5 bases, with 21 bases spanning the gap. The CDR3 bases are TGTGCCAGCAGTGTATCTGGACAGCGTCTCCAGGATCAGCCCCAGCATTTT. Its protein product is CASSVSGQRLQDQPQHF.

About this clonotype itself: One junction end disagrees with the germline gene, perhaps due to a read error. The chain uses TRBV28 and TRBJ2-5; D is uncertain. Germline CDR1 and CDR2: MDHEN and SYDVKM. This CDR3 comprises 14 residues. The CDR3 loop is CASSPRVNQETQYF. CDR3 bases: TGTGCCAGCAGTCCAAGGGTCAACCAGGAGACCCAGTACTTC. The entire variable domain, with the rest obtained from reference TRBV28 and TRBJ2-5, is as follows: DVKVTQSSRYLVKRTGEKVFLECVQDMDHENMFWYRQDPGLGLRLIYFSYDVKMKEKGDIPEGYSVSREKKERFSLILESASTNQTSMYLCASSPRVNQETQYFGPGTRLLVL.